The 32 T cell receptor beta chains in this list originate from one sample, sequenced in a study of glioma-infiltrating T cells after dendritic cell vaccination. As to time point: after dendritic cell vaccination, including at tumor progression/relapse. Profiling relied on immunoSEQ multiplex PCR, and the TCRdb table lists in-frame clones only, not all of them. The sample shows over 75,000 clones, 80% to 90% of them seen only once. The sequencing used blood, collected after dendritic cell vaccination. Receptors were obtained from a human donor with glioblastoma.

The rearrangement joins TRBV7-2 to TRBJ2-1; TRBD1 is a possible D gene (7 bases). CDR3 length equals 15 residues. V gave up 2 bases and J gave up 1 base, with 9 bases separating them. Looked up from germline, CDR1 is SGHTA and CDR2 is FQGNSA. The CDR3 DNA reads TGTGCCAGCAGCTTACAGGGGGGATCCTACAATGAGCAGTTCTTC. Its protein product is CASSLQGGSYNEQFF. Drawing the rest from reference TRBV7-2 and TRBJ2-1, the complete variable domain is GAGVSQSPSNKVTEKGKDVELRCDPISGHTALYWYRQSLGQGLEFLIYFQGNSAPDKSGLPSDRFSAERTGGSVSTLTIQRTQQEDSAVYLCASSLQGGSYNEQFFGPGTRLTVL.

In this sample, this clone turned up once. J is TRBJ2-2 and V is TRBV27, with 8 bases that match TRBD2. The junction had 2 bases not matched to a gene; V was cut back by 6 bases and J by 5 bases. Looked up from germline, CDR1 is MNHEY and CDR2 is SMNVEV (reference sequence). The CDR3 has 13 amino acids. The CDR3 DNA reads TGTGCCAGCAGACGGGGGGGTACCGGGGAGCTGTTTTTT. It specifies CASRRGGTGELFF.

This sequence joins TRBV11-2 and TRBJ2-5; 8 bases line up with TRBD2. The J call may be incorrect, as the DNA end agrees better with TRBJ2-7. The CDR3 is 17 amino acids. Germline CDR1 SGHAT, CDR2 FQNNGV. CDR3 DNA: TGTGCCAGCAGCTTGTCATGGAGCACTAGCGGCTCCTACGAGCAGTACTTC. Its translation: CASSLSWSTSGSYEQYF.

This clone was seen once. The genes are TRBV4-2 and TRBJ2-2, with 14 bases fitting TRBD2. V lost 1 base and J lost 8; bases outside the gene matches: 6. There are 17 residues in the CDR3. Germline lookup yields CDR1 LGHNA and CDR2 YNFKEQ. The CDR3 region is CASSQASGTSGRGELFF. The CDR3 nucleotides are TGTGCCAGCAGCCAAGCTTCAGGGACTAGCGGGAGAGGGGAGCTGTTTTTT.

The V call is TRBV11-2, the J call TRBJ2-1, with a weak D call TRBD2 (6 bases). V gave up 1 base and J gave up 3 bases, with 10 bases separating them. Germline CDR1 SGHAT, CDR2 FQNNGV. The CDR3 contains 15 residues. In nucleotides, the CDR3 is TGTGCCAGCAGCTTAGCGGGGGAAGTCTACAATGAGCAGTTCTTC. It translates to CASSLAGEVYNEQFF.

The chain recombines TRBV5-1 with TRBJ1-1, with a weak D call TRBD1 (5 bases). Trimming took off 6 bases at V and 0 bases at J, with 15 bases between the two ends. Germline CDR1 is SGHRS and CDR2 is YFSETQ. The CDR3 sequence is 15 residues long. In DNA form, the CDR3 reads TGCGCCAGCAATGAGGGGAGGGCGGTGAACACTGAAGCTTTCTTT. Residues: CASNEGRAVNTEAFF.

This chain links TRBV19 with TRBJ2-1; 9 bases line up with TRBD2. V shed 3 bases, J shed 12 bases, and the junction held 12 bases outside the gene matches. Per germline, CDR1 LNHDA and CDR2 SQIVND (reference sequence). The length of the CDR3 is 15 residues. As DNA, the CDR3 is TGTGCCAGTAGTATGAGGGTAGGGGGACTAGCACGGCAGTTCTTC. The encoded protein is CASSMRVGGLARQFF. Full variable domain (rest looked up from reference TRBV19 and TRBJ2-1): DGGITQSPKYLFRKEGQNVTLSCEQNLNHDAMYWYRQDPGQGLRLIYYSQIVNDFQKGDIAEGYSVSREKKESFPLTVTSAQKNPTAFYLCASSMRVGGLARQFFGPGTRLTVL.

V is TRBV10-3 and J is TRBJ2-7; a weak D match, TRBD2 (6 bases). Germline V gene lookup returns CDR1 ENHRY and CDR2 SYGVKD. The CDR3 has 16 residues. Trimming stripped 4 bases from V and 1 base from J, with 17 bases between. CDR3 amino acids: CAISGQAGTKSYEQYV. The DNA of the CDR3 is TGTGCCATCAGTGGTCAAGCGGGTACGAAATCCTACGAGCAGTACGTC.

DNA for the CDR3: TGTGCCAGCTCACCGGGGCAGGGGGCCTACAATGAGCAGTTCTTC. This gives the protein CASSPGQGAYNEQFF. The chain uses TRBV18 and TRBJ2-1; 7 bases line up with TRBD1. The V gene's germline CDR1 is KGHSH and CDR2 LQKENI. V dropped 3 bases and J dropped 2; count of bases not matched to a gene: 4. This CDR3 region has 15 residues.

The chain links TRBV6-6 to TRBJ2-5; D may be TRBD2 (5 bases). The V end was cut by 7 bases, the J end by 4 bases, with 7 bases between. The CDR3 totals 11 residues. CDR1 is MNHNY, CDR2 SVGAGI, per germline (reference sequence). The CDR3 DNA sequence: TGTGCCAGCACGGGAATAGAGACCCAGTACTTC. As protein: CASTGIETQYF.

The gene calls are TRBV9 and TRBJ1-2, with TRBD1 as a possible D gene (5 bases). Trimming pared 3 bases from V and 7 bases from J, leaving 16 bases between. The CDR3 is 14 amino acids. CDR1 and CDR2 (germline): SGDLS, YYNGEE. DNA of the CDR3: TGTGCCAGCAGCGGAGGACATCGTAAGGGTGGCTACACCTTC. It specifies CASSGGHRKGGYTF.

The chain joins TRBV13 to TRBJ2-2; 8 nucleotides align to TRBD1. The junction had 14 bases not matched to a gene; V was cut back by 1 base and J by 7 bases. The CDR3 contains 18 residues. Germline loops: CDR1 PRHDT, CDR2 FYEKMQ (reference sequence). CDR3 DNA: TGTGCCAGCAGCTTAGCCCCAGGAGGCAGGGGGCAAGACGGGGAGCTGTTTTTT. Translation gives CASSLAPGGRGQDGELFF.

The chain links TRBV7-8 to TRBJ2-5, with a tentative D call TRBD1 (7 bases). CDR3 size: 14 residues. Trimming took off 5 bases at V and 5 bases at J, with 15 bases between the two ends. The germline gives CDR1 SGHVS, CDR2 FQNEAQ. The DNA for the CDR3 is TGTGCCAGCAGCCCGCGGGACAGTTCGGAGACCCAGTACTTC. Its translation: CASSPRDSSETQYF.

This chain connects TRBV15 to TRBJ2-7, with D perhaps TRBD2 (7 bases). V shed 1 base and J shed 0 bases, with 10 bases lying between them. Germline V gene sequence: CDR1 LNHNV, CDR2 YYDKDF (reference sequence). The CDR3 runs 15 residues. The CDR3 DNA reads as TGTGCCACCAGCAGAGGTCGGGGGGCCTCCTACGAGCAGTACTTC. It translates to CATSRGRGASYEQYF.

The chain employs TRBV7-9 and TRBJ1-1, with 9 bases that match TRBD1. Germline trimming cut 5 bases from V and 3 bases from J; bases unmatched to any gene: 7. This CDR3 region has 15 residues. The germline V gene has CDR1 SEHNR and CDR2 FQNEAQ (reference sequence). The CDR3 DNA reads as TGTGCCAGCAGCCCGGGACAGGGTGGGGACACTGAAGCTTTCTTT. This translates into CASSPGQGGDTEAFF.

This clone was counted between two and nine times. The V gene is TRBV6-5, the J gene TRBJ2-2, with TRBD1 identical over 7 bases. The V segment lost 6 bases and the J segment 2 bases; nucleotides outside the gene matches: 3. Per the germline V gene, CDR1 is MNHEY and CDR2 is SVGAGI. CDR3 length: 14 residues. CDR3 DNA sequence: TGTGCCAGCAGCCGGGACAGAAACACCGGGGAGCTGTTTTTT. Protein product: CASSRDRNTGELFF.

This clone has a handful of counts. The chain carries TRBV9 and TRBJ1-2; D not resolved. The CDR3 is 14 amino acids. V gave up 0 bases and J gave up 2 bases, with 8 bases separating them. Germline lookup yields CDR1 SGDLS and CDR2 YYNGEE. The CDR3 nucleotides are TGTGCCAGCAGCGTAGGGCAGGAAAACTATGGCTACACCTTC. The encoded protein is CASSVGQENYGYTF.

The count of this clone is one. The J gene is TRBJ1-2, the V gene TRBV11-2; D uncertain. Trimming shortened V by 4 bases and J by 0 bases, and 12 bases separated the two germline ends. This CDR3 comprises 15 residues. Per germline, CDR1 SGHAT and CDR2 FQNNGV. CDR3 DNA sequence: TGTGCCAGCAGCTCGGGGTTTTCGGCTAACTATGGCTACACCTTC. Amino acids: CASSSGFSANYGYTF.

This chain uses TRBV10-3 with TRBJ2-7, with D possibly TRBD2 on 7 matching bases. The CDR3 totals 13 residues. V was shortened by 5 bases and J by 5 bases, with 13 bases between the two germline ends. Germline CDR1 reads ENHRY; CDR2 reads SYGVKD. CDR3 DNA: TGTGCCATCAGTTCCGGGGGGCCGAACGAGCAGTACGTC. Its protein product is CAISSGGPNEQYV.

J is TRBJ1-1 and V is TRBV5-1, with 7 nucleotides matching TRBD1. The CDR3 runs 12 residues. Per germline, CDR1 SGHRS and CDR2 YFSETQ. With V trimmed by 4 bases and J by 5 bases, 2 bases remained unmatched. In nucleotides, the CDR3 is TGCGCCAGCAGCCTACAGGGGACTGAAGCTTTCTTT. Its translation: CASSLQGTEAFF.

The chain recombines TRBV7-9 with TRBJ2-2; 14 nucleotides agree with TRBD2. With V trimmed by 4 bases and J by 7 bases, 8 bases remained unmatched. The CDR3 length is 17 residues. In germline, CDR1 is SEHNR, CDR2 FQNEAQ (reference sequence). CDR3 region: CASSSIGTSGSGGELFF. CDR3 in DNA: TGTGCCAGCAGCTCGATCGGGACTAGCGGGAGTGGCGGGGAGCTGTTTTTT. Supplemented by reference TRBV7-9 and TRBJ2-2, the full variable domain reads DTGVSQNPRHKITKRGQNVTFRCDPISEHNRLYWYRQTLGQGPEFLTYFQNEAQLEKSRLLSDRFSAERPKGSFSTLEIQRTEQGDSAMYLCASSSIGTSGSGGELFFGEGSRLTVL.

CDR3 nucleotide sequence: TGTGCCAGCAGTTATACCGGGGTGGGCACTGAAGCTTTCTTT. Its translation is CASSYTGVGTEAFF. V and J are TRBV6-5 and TRBJ1-1; D call uncertain. The germline V gene has CDR1 MNHEY and CDR2 SVGAGI. Trimming cost V 3 bases and J 4 bases, with 12 bases left between them. CDR3 size: 14 residues.

This chain uses TRBV2 with TRBJ2-4; D is unclear. Trimming removed 5 bases at V and 5 bases at J, with 13 bases between. The CDR3 runs to 14 residues. Germline V gene sequence: CDR1 SNHLY, CDR2 FYNNEI. CDR3 nucleotide sequence: TGTGCCAGCAGTCCTCCCCCACTTCAAAACATTCAGTACTTC. Amino acid sequence: CASSPPPLQNIQYF.

The chain employs TRBV7-2 and TRBJ1-5, with a tentative D call TRBD1 (6 bases). Trimming removed 3 bases at V and 0 bases at J, with 12 bases between. This CDR3 spans 16 amino acids. From germline, CDR1 is SGHTA and CDR2 FQGNSA. The CDR3 sequence is CASSLEGGYSNQPQHF. The CDR3 region has the DNA TGTGCCAGCAGCTTGGAGGGGGGGTATAGCAATCAGCCCCAGCATTTT.

The rearrangement joins TRBV2 to TRBJ2-5; TRBD2 matches at 7 bases. The CDR3 covers 14 residues. The V gene's germline CDR1 is SNHLY and CDR2 FYNNEI. V trimming: 3 bases; J trimming: 4 bases; junction bases outside the gene matches: 5. The CDR3 loop reads CASSEGGRGETQYF. The CDR3 DNA follows: TGTGCCAGCAGTGAGGGCGGGAGAGGAGAGACCCAGTACTTC.

The chain is built from TRBV19 and TRBJ2-1; 9 positions match TRBD2. This CDR3 comprises 15 residues. Germline trimming cut 4 bases from V and 3 bases from J; bases unmatched to any gene: 4. Germline V gene data show CDR1 as LNHDA and CDR2 as SQIVND (reference sequence). In DNA form, the CDR3 reads TGTGCCAGTAGTAATAGCGGGAGTAACTACAATGAGCAGTTCTTC. Protein sequence: CASSNSGSNYNEQFF.

This chain joins TRBV7-6 and TRBJ2-1; 10 positions match TRBD2. J lost 9 bases, V lost 1 base, and 6 bases had no gene match. This CDR3 has 15 residues. Germline loops: CDR1 SGHVS, CDR2 FNYEAQ. The CDR3 DNA sequence: TGTGCCAGCAGCTTAGTGGCTAGCGGGAGAGGTGAGCAGTTCTTC. Translation gives CASSLVASGRGEQFF.

The chain couples TRBV27 to TRBJ1-4, with 8 bases aligning to TRBD1. Germline trimming cut 5 bases from V and 10 bases from J; bases unmatched to any gene: 12. There are 15 residues in the CDR3. Germline V gene lookup returns CDR1 MNHEY and CDR2 SMNVEV (reference sequence). The CDR3 reads CASSLGQAGVRKLFF. The DNA of the CDR3 is TGTGCCAGCAGTCTGGGACAGGCGGGCGTGAGAAAACTGTTTTTT.

The chain combines TRBV5-1 with TRBJ1-1, with D possibly being TRBD1 (6 bases). The V end lost 2 bases, the J end lost 4 bases, and 9 bases lay between the germline ends. CDR1 and CDR2 from the germline V gene are SGHRS and YFSETQ. This CDR3 is 13 amino acids long. This chain's CDR3 is CASSLLQGTEAFF. CDR3 DNA: TGCGCCAGCAGCTTATTACAGGGCACTGAAGCTTTCTTT.

V and J are TRBV5-6 and TRBJ2-4; TRBD1 is a possible D gene (6 bases). Trimming left V 4 bases short and J 6 bases short, with 11 bases between. Germline CDR1 reads SGHDT; CDR2 reads YYEEEE. The CDR3 sequence is 13 residues long. The CDR3 sequence is CASSGGQSNIQYF. As DNA, the CDR3 is TGTGCCAGCAGCGGCGGACAGTCAAACATTCAGTACTTC.

This chain links TRBV6-1 with TRBJ1-5, with a possible D match to TRBD1 (5 bases). V lost 5 bases to trimming and J lost 3 bases, with 14 bases between them. From germline, CDR1 is MNHNS and CDR2 SASEGT. This CDR3 contains 15 residues. CDR3 sequence: CASSLSQGYNQPQHF. CDR3 nucleotides: TGTGCCAGCAGTCTGAGCCAGGGTTACAATCAGCCCCAGCATTTT.

This sequence joins TRBV29-1 and TRBJ1-2; a possible D gene is TRBD1 (5 bases). CDR3 length: 14 amino acids. From germline, CDR1 is SQVTM and CDR2 ANQGSEA. Trimming took off 0 bases at V and 2 bases at J, with 10 bases between the two ends. The CDR3 DNA sequence: TGCAGCGTTGAAGATCGTCGGGGGAACTATGGCTACACCTTC. Residues: CSVEDRRGNYGYTF. Looking up the rest from reference TRBV29-1 and TRBJ1-2 gives the full variable domain: SAVISQKPSRDICQRGTSLTIQCQVDSQVTMMFWYRQQPGQSLTLIATANQGSEATYESGFVIDKFPISRPNLTFSTLTVSNMSPEDSSIYLCSVEDRRGNYGYTFGSGTRLTVV.